The clone carrying this T cell receptor beta chain was seen only a few times. What it binds is not known. Trimming cost V 3 bases and J 4 bases; bases outside gene matches: 12. Germline loops: CDR1 LNHDA, CDR2 SQIVND (reference sequence). The CDR3 length is 17 residues. The library came from three nested PCR rounds adapted from ARM-PCR protocols. One entry per CDR3 protein, called by TCRdb with MiXCR from the multiplex PCR reads. This table has over 100,000 distinct CDR3 sequences, about 63% appearing once. The template was RNA from unsorted bulk tissue. The normal lung tissue was taken more than 3 cm from the tumor edge. Chemotherapy-naive patients with new lung cancer underwent thoracic surgery in China, August–November 2014. The sample belongs to a study of tumor and adjacent non-tumor tissue in lung cancer. Overall study results and limits: In normal lung, the top 100 clones were significantly more dominant than in tumor.

The V gene is TRBV19, the J gene TRBJ2-5; 9 bases match TRBD2. Source material: distant non-tumor lung tissue. The receptor's source is a man aged 60 to 75 with non-small cell lung cancer. CDR3 residues: CASSMQAAGGRRETQYF. The CDR3 DNA follows: TGTGCCAGTAGTATGCAGGCTGCGGGAGGGCGGCGAGAGACCCAGTACTTC.